Following are 30 T cell receptor beta chains from one sample sequenced in a study of T-cell reconstitution after alpha-beta-depleted transplantation in children. Preparation of the TCRbeta library involved a method that used unique molecular identifiers. TCRdb redid the calling of the PCR reads with MiXCR, one entry per CDR3 protein. This table has fewer than 550,000 distinct CDR3 sequences, roughly a tenth appearing once. This specimen consisted of PBMCs, obtained before TCRalphabeta/CD19-depleted stem cell transplant. The origin of the receptors is a child younger than 10 with inherited bone marrow failure, due to receive a stem cell transplant.

This clonotype was observed at least ten times. CDR3 residues: CSASPLTSPNSYNEQFF. CDR3 DNA: TGCAGTGCTAGCCCTTTGACTAGCCCCAACTCCTACAATGAGCAGTTCTTC. The chain is built from TRBV20-1 and TRBJ2-1, with 7 bases matching TRBD2. Unmatched junction bases numbered 11, after V lost 3 bases and J lost 0 bases. In germline, CDR1 is DFQATT, CDR2 SNEGSKA (reference sequence). The CDR3 totals 17 residues.

This clonotype occurred many times. The chain joins TRBV6-5 to TRBJ2-7; no clear D gene. Trimming took off 0 bases at V and 7 bases at J, with 7 bases between the two ends. CDR1 is MNHEY and CDR2 is SVGAGI in the germline V gene. This CDR3 region has 12 residues. The CDR3 protein is CASSYSRVEQYF. The CDR3 nucleotides read TGTGCCAGCAGTTACTCTCGGGTAGAGCAGTACTTC.

This clonotype was observed many times. This chain links TRBV20-1 with TRBJ2-2; D gene unclear. Germline CDR1 DFQATT, CDR2 SNEGSKA (reference sequence). V was pared by 0 bases and J by 3 bases, with 8 bases between. The CDR3 spans 14 residues. CDR3 in amino acids: CSARDLEDTGELFF. The CDR3 DNA follows: TGCAGTGCTAGAGATCTCGAGGACACCGGGGAGCTGTTTTTT.

The V gene is TRBV18, the J gene TRBJ2-3; TRBD1 might be the D (5 bases). The CDR3 is 15 residues long. V lost 6 bases and J 1 base, leaving 14 bases between the germline ends. The germline gives CDR1 KGHSH, CDR2 LQKENI. The CDR3 region has the DNA TGTGCCAGCTCGTCGGATTTGACAGGCACAGATACGCAGTATTTT. Protein product: CASSSDLTGTDTQYF.

This clonotype was seen at least ten times. The J gene is TRBJ2-7, the V gene TRBV4-2; no reliable D call. The CDR3 loop spans 16 amino acids. Germline CDR1 and CDR2: LGHNA and YNFKEQ. Between the trimmed V and J ends, which lost 0 bases and 6 bases, there was a span of 18 bases. The CDR3 region is CASSQDPSGSGREQYF. In nucleotides, the CDR3 is TGTGCCAGCAGCCAAGACCCCTCTGGGTCCGGGCGCGAGCAGTACTTC.

The chain carries TRBV21-1 and TRBJ2-4; the table's TRBD2 call for D was not verified on the DNA. TRBV21-1 is recorded as a pseudogene. This CDR3 is built from 20 residues. The CDR3 bases are TGTGCCAGCAGCCCTCCGGGACTAGCGGGAGAGAGGGAAGCCAAAAACATTCAGTACTTC. This encodes CASSPPGLAGEREAKNIQYF.

The rearrangement links TRBV9 to TRBJ2-7, with 9 bases identical to TRBD2. The CDR3 contains 15 residues. Germline CDR1 reads SGDLS; CDR2 reads YYNGEE. Trimming at V came to 4 bases and at J to 2 bases, leaving 7 bases not matched to a gene. The CDR3 DNA sequence: TGTGCCAGCAGCCACTCGCGGGAGGGCCCCTACGAGCAGTACTTC. It encodes CASSHSREGPYEQYF.

J is TRBJ1-5 and V is TRBV20-1, with D uncertain. Germline V CDR1 and CDR2: DFQATT, SNEGSKA (reference sequence). The germline V and J ends were trimmed by 6 bases and 5 bases, with 17 bases remaining between them. This CDR3 contains 14 residues. The CDR3 region has the DNA TGCAGTGCCGTACCCGGGGTGATAGATCAGCCCCAGCATTTT. Its translation: CSAVPGVIDQPQHF.

This clonotype has just a few counts. This chain links TRBV28 with TRBJ2-3; possibly TRBD1 for D (5 bases). CDR3 length: 11 amino acids. In germline, CDR1 is MDHEN, CDR2 SYDVKM. The V and J ends lost 5 bases and 12 bases respectively, with 12 bases between them. CDR3 nucleotide sequence: TGTGCCAGCAGTCTAAGGACATCCCAGTATTTT. It codes for CASSLRTSQYF.

The sample holds a few counts of this clonotype. The chain links TRBV3-1 to TRBJ2-5, with 9 bases identical to TRBD1. Germline CDR1 is LGHDT and CDR2 is YNNKEL (reference sequence). V lost 3 bases and J lost 4; bases outside the gene matches: 6. The CDR3 has 15 amino acids. The CDR3, as DNA: TGTGCCAGCAGCCACCGGGACAGGGAGGGAGAGACCCAGTACTTC. Residues: CASSHRDREGETQYF.

This clonotype was seen many times. The rearrangement links TRBV30 to TRBJ1-1; unclear D gene. The germline V and J ends were trimmed by 3 bases and 0 bases, with 2 bases remaining between them. The CDR3 sequence is 11 residues long. CDR1 is GTSNPN, CDR2 SVGIG, per germline (reference sequence). This chain's CDR3 is CAWRMNTEAFF. The CDR3 DNA reads as TGTGCCTGGAGAATGAACACTGAAGCTTTCTTT. Full variable domain (remainder filled in from reference TRBV30 and TRBJ1-1): SQTIHQWPATLVQPVGSPLSLECTVEGTSNPNLYWYRQAAGRGLQLLFYSVGIGQISSEVPQNLSASRPQDRQFILSSKKLLLSDSGFYLCAWRMNTEAFFGQGTRLTVV.

This clonotype occurred many times. V gene TRBV5-1 combines with J gene TRBJ2-7; D remains ambiguous. The ends were cut back, 3 bases at V and 0 bases at J, with 13 bases in the middle. The CDR3 loop spans 15 amino acids. Germline V gene sequence: CDR1 SGHRS, CDR2 YFSETQ. The CDR3 protein is CASSYEQPSSYEQYF. The CDR3 DNA reads as TGCGCCAGCAGCTACGAGCAGCCGAGCTCCTACGAGCAGTACTTC. The full variable domain, completed using reference TRBV5-1 and TRBJ2-7, is KAGVTQTPRYLIKTRGQQVTLSCSPISGHRSVSWYQQTPGQGLQFLFEYFSETQRNKGNFPGRFSGRQFSNSRSEMNVSTLELGDSALYLCASSYEQPSSYEQYFGPGTRLTVT.

This clonotype was seen many times. The V gene is TRBV19, the J gene TRBJ2-7; the match to TRBD2 covers 13 bases. V lost 9 bases, J lost 4 bases, and 6 bases stayed unmatched. Germline values: CDR1 LNHDA, CDR2 SQIVND (reference sequence). The CDR3 length is 14 residues. This chain's CDR3 is CASSTSGRGYEQYF. The CDR3 coding sequence is TGTGCCAGCAGCACTAGCGGGAGGGGGTACGAGCAGTACTTC.

The rearrangement uses TRBV30 and TRBJ1-1; TRBD1 matches 7 bases. Per the germline V gene, CDR1 is GTSNPN and CDR2 is SVGIG (reference sequence). The CDR3 length is 12 residues. The V segment lost 3 bases and the J segment 6 bases; nucleotides outside the gene matches: 4. Here the CDR3 reads CAWSAQGAEAFF. The CDR3, as DNA: TGTGCCTGGAGCGCCCAGGGGGCTGAAGCTTTCTTT.

The gene calls are TRBV29-1 and TRBJ2-1; a possible D gene is TRBD2 (5 bases). CDR3 size: 11 residues. Germline CDR1 SQVTM, CDR2 ANQGSEA. Trimming pared 6 bases from V and 9 bases from J, leaving 12 bases between. This chain's CDR3 is CSVPEGLEQFF. In DNA, the CDR3 is TGCAGCGTGCCCGAGGGCCTTGAGCAGTTCTTC.

This clonotype was counted many times. This chain joins TRBV5-1 and TRBJ2-3, with D unclear. Germline CDR1 and CDR2: SGHRS and YFSETQ. The CDR3 covers 14 residues. The V end was cut by 2 bases, the J end by 1 base, with 8 bases between. In DNA, the CDR3 is TGCGCCAGCAGCTTTGCCCCCGGCACAGATACGCAGTATTTT. Amino acids: CASSFAPGTDTQYF. Full variable domain (rest looked up from reference TRBV5-1 and TRBJ2-3): KAGVTQTPRYLIKTRGQQVTLSCSPISGHRSVSWYQQTPGQGLQFLFEYFSETQRNKGNFPGRFSGRQFSNSRSEMNVSTLELGDSALYLCASSFAPGTDTQYFGPGTRLTVL.

Many counts were recorded for this clonotype. The gene calls are TRBV2 and TRBJ2-7; 10 positions match TRBD1. CDR1 is SNHLY, CDR2 FYNNEI, per germline. This CDR3 comprises 14 residues. V was pared by 9 bases and J by 4 bases, with 9 bases of the junction left unmatched. CDR3 residues: CASNERQGAYEQYF. The CDR3 DNA follows: TGTGCCAGTAACGAGCGACAGGGGGCATACGAGCAGTACTTC.

About this clonotype: A read error may be the cause here, since a much bigger clone is one base away. This sequence joins TRBV20-1 and TRBJ2-2, with D perhaps TRBD1 (5 bases). This CDR3 has 14 residues. Germline V gives CDR1 DFQATT, CDR2 SNEGSKA (reference sequence). The CDR3 sequence: CCARPSQGAGELFF. The CDR3 nucleotides read TGCTGTGCTAGACCCAGTCAAGGGGCCGGGGAGCTGTTTTTT.

The chain is built from TRBV30 and TRBJ2-3, with D tentatively TRBD2 (6 bases). V was trimmed by 7 bases and J by 0 bases, leaving 20 bases between them. The CDR3 covers 16 residues. CDR1 GTSNPN and CDR2 SVGIG come from the germline V gene (reference sequence). The DNA for the CDR3 is TGTGCCTTCTCGGGACTCTTATCACAAAGCACAGATACGCAGTATTTT. Residues: CAFSGLLSQSTDTQYF.

This clonotype was picked up many times. The V and J genes are TRBV6-5 and TRBJ2-1; D not resolved. This CDR3 is 14 amino acids long. The ends were cut back, 0 bases at V and 7 bases at J, with 10 bases in the middle. Germline V gene data show CDR1 as MNHEY and CDR2 as SVGAGI. The CDR3 sequence: CASSYSSGLNEQFF. The CDR3 nucleotides read TGTGCCAGCAGTTACTCGTCTGGTTTAAATGAGCAGTTCTTC.

This clonotype was seen at least ten times. This rearrangement joins TRBV20-1 to TRBJ2-1; weak D call: TRBD1 (6 bases). Germline CDR1 is DFQATT and CDR2 is SNEGSKA (reference sequence). The ends were cut back, 0 bases at V and 4 bases at J, with 16 bases in the middle. CDR3 length: 16 residues. In nucleotides, the CDR3 is TGCAGTGCTAGAGATCTGAGGCAGGGGCGGTACAATGAGCAGTTCTTC. Its translation is CSARDLRQGRYNEQFF.

This clonotype was seen ten or more times. The chain joins TRBV10-1 to TRBJ2-1; D gene ambiguous. Looked up from germline, CDR1 is WNHNN and CDR2 is SYGVQD (reference sequence). The CDR3 length is 14 residues. The V end lost 3 bases, the J end lost 10 bases, and 16 bases lay between the germline ends. Here the CDR3 DNA reads TGCGCCAGCAGTGACGACCAGGACCCAAGCGAGCAGTTCTTC. Translated, it gives CASSDDQDPSEQFF.

The V call is TRBV12-3 or TRBV12-4, the J call TRBJ2-2; 12 bases agree with TRBD2. CDR3 length: 16 amino acids. With 5 bases clipped from V and 6 bases from J, the junction kept 7 bases outside the gene matches. DNA for the CDR3: TGTGCCAGCAGTCCACAGACTAGCGGGAGCCCCGGGGAGCTGTTTTTT. As protein: CASSPQTSGSPGELFF.

This clonotype was observed at least ten times. The J gene is TRBJ2-1, the V gene TRBV20-1, with D tentatively TRBD1 or TRBD2 (5 bases each). CDR1 is DFQATT, CDR2 SNEGSKA, per germline (reference sequence). V lost 0 bases and J lost 0, with 21 bases in between. CDR3 length: 19 residues. This CDR3 reads CSARDSGFRVRSSYNEQFF. DNA for the CDR3: TGCAGTGCTAGAGATTCGGGATTCAGGGTCCGGAGCTCCTACAATGAGCAGTTCTTC.

This clonotype turned up a few times. The chain's CDR3 is CASSLWDLLATEAFF. The CDR3 DNA sequence: TGTGCCAGCAGTTTGTGGGACCTACTGGCCACTGAAGCTTTCTTT. The J gene is TRBJ1-1, the V gene TRBV12-3 or TRBV12-4, with D maybe TRBD1 (5 bases). The CDR3 sequence is 15 residues long. V lost 3 bases and J lost 4, with 15 bases in between.

This clonotype was seen many times. The rearrangement links TRBV4-3 to TRBJ1-3, with D uncertain. This CDR3 is built from 15 residues. CDR1 is LGHNA, CDR2 YSLEER, per germline. V lost 3 bases to trimming and J lost 1 base, with 10 bases between them. The CDR3 region is CASSHSTASGNTIYF. In nucleotides, the CDR3 is TGCGCCAGCAGCCATTCGACGGCGTCTGGAAACACCATATATTTT.

This clonotype has just a few counts. This chain links TRBV19 with TRBJ1-5; D might be TRBD1 (5 bases). Germline assignment: CDR1 LNHDA and CDR2 SQIVND (reference sequence). Trimming removed 5 bases at V and 3 bases at J, with 11 bases between. This CDR3 region has 14 residues. CDR3 residues: CASSPWGFNQPQHF. The CDR3 DNA follows: TGTGCCAGTAGTCCCTGGGGGTTCAATCAGCCCCAGCATTTT.

In this sample, this clonotype turned up many times. The CDR3 DNA reads as TGTGCCATCTGGGACAATGAGCAGTTCTTC. It is translated as CAIWDNEQFF. This chain joins TRBV11-2 and TRBJ2-1; D is unclear. This CDR3 spans 10 amino acids. Germline V CDR1 and CDR2: SGHAT, FQNNGV. V was trimmed by 10 bases and J by 5 bases, leaving 6 bases between them.

This rearrangement joins TRBV27 to TRBJ2-2; D is perhaps TRBD1 or TRBD2 (5 bases each). From germline, CDR1 is MNHEY and CDR2 SMNVEV (reference sequence). This CDR3 is 14 amino acids long. Between the trimmed V and J ends, which lost 4 bases and 3 bases, there was a span of 9 bases. CDR3: CASSYWGYTGELFF. The CDR3 DNA reads TGTGCCAGCAGTTATTGGGGGTACACCGGGGAGCTGTTTTTT.

The genes are TRBV5-4 and TRBJ2-1; D is possibly TRBD2 (5 bases). V was shortened by 4 bases and J by 10 bases, with 15 bases between the two germline ends. CDR3 length equals 13 residues. From germline, CDR1 is SGHNT and CDR2 YYREEE (reference sequence). The CDR3 reads CASSADSPGEQFF. CDR3 DNA: TGTGCCAGCAGCGCGGACTCCCCAGGAGAGCAGTTCTTC.